Reported below is one TCR beta chain. The antigen remains unidentified. The data derive from a study of T cell responses to AZD1222 COVID-19 vaccine. Sequenced by immunoSEQ multiplex PCR; TCRdb stores in-frame clones only, minus some. The repertoire holds about 140,000 clones, with roughly 88% as singletons. The germline gives CDR1 LNHDA, CDR2 SQIVND (reference sequence). The CDR3 spans 15 residues. Trimming stripped 2 bases from V and 0 bases from J, with 8 bases between. Study-level points and caveats: Reports say nearly half of spike-specific TCRs go after unmutated variant regions.

The TCR comes from an adult who received the MenACWY meningococcal vaccine as a control. The sample here was peripheral blood, taken 28 days after the second dose of the MenACWY control vaccine. V gene TRBV19 combines with J gene TRBJ1-5, with D tentatively TRBD1 (5 bases). The CDR3 sequence is CASSIQGTSNQPQHF. DNA of the CDR3: TGTGCCAGTAGTATACAGGGCACTAGCAATCAGCCCCAGCATTTT.